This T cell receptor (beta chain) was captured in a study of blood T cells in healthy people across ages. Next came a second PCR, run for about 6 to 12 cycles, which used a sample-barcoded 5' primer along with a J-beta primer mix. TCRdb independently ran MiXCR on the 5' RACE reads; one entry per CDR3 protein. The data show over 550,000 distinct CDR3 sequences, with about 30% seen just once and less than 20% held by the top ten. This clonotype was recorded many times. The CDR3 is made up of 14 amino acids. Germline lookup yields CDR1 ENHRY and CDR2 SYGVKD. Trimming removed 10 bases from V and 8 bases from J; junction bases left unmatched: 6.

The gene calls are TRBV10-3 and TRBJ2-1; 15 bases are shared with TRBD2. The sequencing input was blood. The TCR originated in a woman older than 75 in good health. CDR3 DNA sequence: TGTGCCACCCGGACTAGCGGGGGGGCGTATGAGCAGTTCTTC. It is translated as CATRTSGGAYEQFF.